Sequencing of this T cell receptor (beta chain) was carried out in a study of blood T cell repertoires in COVID-19 (dated by TCRdb to 2020 to 2022). Regarding the research as a whole: Collaborator samples came from the United States, Italy and Spain and covered acute and convalescent phases of COVID-19. The repertoires were made available in a free public database intended to serve as a resource for research on the immune response to SARS-CoV-2. Subjects who had been exposed to COVID-19, were actively infected with it, or had recovered from it provided the deeply sampled blood TCRbeta repertoires that made up the dataset. Where available, HLA class I and class II types were obtained from metadata supplied by the sample provider rather than from assay-based typing. The samples were drawn from the first 160 participants of the ongoing ImmuneRACE study and from more than 1,000 subjects provided by 6 global collaborators. The sample metadata nearly always contained a de-identified subject ID, COVID-19 status, age in years and sex. The material from the prospective study consisted of cDNA or gDNA derived from T cells, B-cell-depleted T cells, or PBMCs. The study at large found these results: The amount of clinical and demographic metadata varied by source and participant and was provided uncurated.

For CDR1 and CDR2, the germline V gene (reference sequence) lists SGHKS and YYEKEE. The CDR3 runs 16 residues from the cysteine to the phenylalanine. CDR3 DNA only is kept here, 48 bases in frame from base 1. Cut back by 4 bases and 1 base, the V and J ends lie 15 bases apart. TCRbeta CDR3 regions were amplified from genomic DNA using the immunoSEQ Assay, a bias-controlled multiplex PCR. Per the authors' processing: The number of nucleated cells in each sample was estimated from the amplification of reference gene primers within the assay. To quantify the absolute abundance of each unique TCRbeta CDR3 rearrangement, sequence reads were collapsed and filtered. For each sample, productive Simpson clonality was calculated by taking the square root of Simpson's diversity index across productive rearrangements. TCRdb holds this immuneACCESS table with in-frame rearrangements only. Some clones are missing; in checked studies, unresolved V genes explain under half, and the rest has no known cause. That table supplies the V and J calls and clone size; D and trimming were determined from the DNA. The sample table lists 200,000 to 250,000 clones, approximately 87% of them with a count of one. 2% to 3% of the sample lies in the top ten.

Collaborating institutions collected whole blood in K2EDTA tubes following their own protocols. Collaborator samples were shipped for TCRbeta analysis as frozen whole blood, isolated PBMCs, or DNA extracted from either sample type. On this clone itself: Its specific antigen is unknown. Base qualities are not provided; no much larger clone lies one nucleotide away.

This chain joins TRBV5-5 to TRBJ1-3; the D segment cannot be called with confidence. Sequenced input: peripheral blood. This TCR was recovered from a woman in her sixties or seventies with active or convalescent COVID-19. The encoded CDR3 is CASSPVEFSSGNTIYF. The DNA sequence is TGTGCCAGCAGCCCCGTGGAGTTCAGTTCTGGAAACACCATATATTTT. The full variable domain, completed from the reference TRBV5-5 and TRBJ1-3 proteins outside the CDR3, reads DAGVTQSPTHLIKTRGQQVTLRCSPISGHKSVSWYQQVLGQGPQFIFQYYEKEERGRGNFPDRFSARQFPNYSSELNVNALLLGDSALYLCASSPVEFSSGNTIYFGEGSWLTVV.